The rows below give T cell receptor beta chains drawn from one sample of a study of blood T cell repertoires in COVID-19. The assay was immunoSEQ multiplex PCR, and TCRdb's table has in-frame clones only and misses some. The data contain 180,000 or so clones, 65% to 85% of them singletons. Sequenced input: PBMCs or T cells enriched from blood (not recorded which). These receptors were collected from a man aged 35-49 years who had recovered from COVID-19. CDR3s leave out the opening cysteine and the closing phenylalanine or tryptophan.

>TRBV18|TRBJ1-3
ASSTTRDSGNTIY
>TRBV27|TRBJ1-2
ASSFGGQGNGYT
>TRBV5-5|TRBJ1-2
ASSLVGRVGVHGYT
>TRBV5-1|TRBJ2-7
ASSDSAVPYEQY
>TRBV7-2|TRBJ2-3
ASTRDRGSDTQY
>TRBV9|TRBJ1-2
ASSAEQAPYGYT
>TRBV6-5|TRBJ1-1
ASSSDWDSLGTEAF
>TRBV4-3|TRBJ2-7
ASSHDPTSSLEQY
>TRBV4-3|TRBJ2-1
ASSRGTSGDSDNEQF
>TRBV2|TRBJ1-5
ASRVGDLSNQPQH
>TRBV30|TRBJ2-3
ARSGGSTDTQY
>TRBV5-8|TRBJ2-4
ASSPRQALAKNIQY